This T cell receptor beta chain was profiled in a study of CD8 T cells in ankylosing spondylitis. MiXCR, applied by TCRdb to the 5' RACE reads, yields one record per CDR3 protein. The sample lists around 130,000 distinct CDR3 sequences, over 6% occurring once. This clonotype was seen ten or more times. The TCR originated in a male donor with ankylosing spondylitis or in good health (not recorded which). The sequenced sample consisted of blood, either unsorted or a sorted T cell fraction (not recorded which).

CDR3 region: CASSSSRWGIYEQFF. The CDR3 DNA follows: TGTGCCAGCAGCTCCTCCCGTTGGGGTATATATGAGCAGTTCTTC. The rearrangement joins TRBV7-2 to TRBJ2-1; no firm D call. With 4 bases removed from V and 8 bases from J, the gap between germline ends came to 18 bases. The CDR3 length is 15 residues. Germline lookup yields CDR1 SGHTA and CDR2 FQGNSA.